This TCR beta chain was identified in a study of T cells after yellow fever vaccination (dated by TCRdb to the late 2010s). In terms of the full investigation: The SMART-Seq v4 Ultra Low Input RNA kit was used to prepare libraries from fractions with low cell numbers. Bulk PBMC replicates and cell subsets were isolated from blood drawn at multiple timepoints before and after both primary and secondary immunization. Bulk TCR alpha and beta repertoires were sequenced longitudinally to track T-cell clones before and after primary and booster YFV17D yellow fever vaccination. The cohort comprised two healthy male donors, one aged 18 to 30 and one aged 30 to 39 years.

In light of the paper, this sample's treatment or condition label describes: live attenuated yellow fever vaccine strain. At each blood-draw timepoint, two biological replicates of bulk PBMCs were obtained. PBMCs were isolated from peripheral blood using a standard Ficoll-Paque protocol. TriZol was used to extract RNA from bulk PBMCs, CD4 and CD8 fractions, and dextramer-positive and dextramer-negative fractions. This clonotype was seen a few times. What this receptor recognizes is not known. No much larger clone is present one base from it, and per-base qualities are unavailable. Results and caveats for the whole study, not just this receptor: Because abundant contaminating clonotypes from the bulk population could be contained in FACS-sorted repertoires, computational filtering was required. A small share of clonotypes was detected in both CD4 and CD8 compartments, with the overlap likely arising from convergent recombination. Compared with the primary T-cell response, the secondary T-cell response was weaker but faster, peaking on day 5 rather than day 15. Most clones expanded after primary vaccination were re-detected after the booster (almost 98% of CD4 and around 88% of CD8), suggesting broad memory maintenance. Because the study included only a couple of donors, the extent to which the findings can be generalized is limited.

TCR cDNA was made using 5'RACE template switching, a step that added a universal primer site and unique molecular identifiers. cDNA synthesis was primed from both the TCR alpha and TCR beta constant segments. Library amplification used two PCR steps, and the second PCR step added sample barcodes and sequencing adapters. Sequencing of the libraries was done on either Illumina HiSeq 2500 (2x100 bp) or NovaSeq (2x150 bp). As for how the authors treated the data: MIGEC handled demultiplexing of reads and collapsing into UMI consensus sequences, while MiXCR performed V(D)J alignment. Vaccine-responding clonotypes were identified with edgeR using replicate PBMC samples, with FDR below 0.01 and a log2 fold change above 5 up to day 15 being required. CD4 or CD8 identity was assigned to each bulk clonotype according to whether the clonotype was present at higher abundance in the sequenced CD4 repertoire or the sequenced CD8 repertoire. The public reads were reanalyzed by TCRdb: fastp trimming at Q25, MiXCR alignment, in-frame beta chains only. When rows share a CDR3 protein, they turn into one entry using the most common DNA and genes. The V and J calls come from TCRdb's annotation, not from the publication. The table for this sample lists about 320,000 distinct CDR3 sequences; around 6.8% of them were counted only once. The ten largest clonotypes hold 18% of the sample.

This clonotype was sampled from a man younger than 35 who received the YFV17D yellow fever vaccine. The specimen comprised PBMCs, sampled approximately 47 days after the first yellow fever vaccination.

The nucleotides read TGTGCCAGCAGTCAGGGGACACGATGGGAGACCCAGTACTTC. Translated, this is CASSQGTRWETQYF. The V and J segments used are TRBV12-3 or TRBV12-4 and TRBJ2-5, with TRBD1 tentatively as D gene (6 bases match). The CDR3 goes from the cysteine to the phenylalanine over 14 residues. Only CDR3 DNA is held: 42 bases, read in frame from base 1. V was cut back by 5 bases and J by 5 bases, leaving a gap of 15 bases between them.